The 27 T cell receptor beta chains below all came from one sample that was sequenced in a study of T cell changes during pregnancy in multiple sclerosis. Only in-frame clones appear in the TCRdb table, and some are missing; sequencing was by immunoSEQ multiplex PCR. The profile covers 20,000 to 25,000 clones, with 86% appearing a single time and 8% taken by the ten largest. Specimen: CD8+ T cells from peripheral blood mononuclear cells, collected in the first trimester of pregnancy. The receptor set was obtained from a female donor in good health, enrolled as a control in a pregnancy study.

This chain uses TRBV7-9 with TRBJ2-7; a weak D match, TRBD2 (7 bases). This CDR3 comprises 15 residues. The germline CDR1 and CDR2 sequences are SEHNR and FQNEAQ (reference sequence). Trimming stripped 4 bases from V and 6 bases from J, with 19 bases between. DNA of the CDR3: TGTGCCAGCAGCTCCCCCTGGGGGGGGGCAGGCGAGCAGTACTTC. It encodes CASSSPWGGAGEQYF.

In nucleotides, the CDR3 is TGTGCCAGCGGGGGGTACACTGAAGCTTTCTTT. It encodes CASGGYTEAFF. The chain has TRBV25-1 and TRBJ1-1; tentative D call: TRBD1 (5 bases). CDR3 size: 11 residues. Trimming pared 8 bases from V and 3 bases from J, leaving 7 bases between. Looked up from germline, CDR1 is MGHDK and CDR2 is SYGVNS.

V gene TRBV7-8 combines with J gene TRBJ2-5; 9 bases match TRBD1. The junction had 13 bases not matched to a gene; V was cut back by 5 bases and J by 3 bases. The CDR3 totals 17 residues. The V gene's germline CDR1 is SGHVS and CDR2 FQNEAQ. The CDR3 DNA reads as TGTGCCAGCAGCCAACAAGAAACAGGGGGCCTAGAAGAGACCCAGTACTTC. Translation gives CASSQQETGGLEETQYF.

Written as DNA, the CDR3 is TGTGCCAGCAGCGCTCCGATCCGGGACAGGGGCTTGGGTAACTATGGCTACACCTTC. It translates to CASSAPIRDRGLGNYGYTF. The V call is TRBV9, the J call TRBJ1-2, with TRBD1 matching over 10 bases. The germline V gene encodes CDR1 SGDLS and CDR2 YYNGEE. J gave up 1 base and V 3 bases, and 15 bases lay outside the gene matches. This CDR3 comprises 19 residues. The full variable domain, in which reference TRBV9 and TRBJ1-2 provide the parts outside the CDR3, is DSGVTQTPKHLITATGQRVTLRCSPRSGDLSVYWYQQSLDQGLQFLIQYYNGEERAKGNILERFSAQQFPDLHSELNLSSLELGDSALYFCASSAPIRDRGLGNYGYTFGSGTRLTVV.

This clone has just a few counts. The gene calls are TRBV5-1 and TRBJ2-1, with 11 nucleotides matching TRBD2. V trimming: 7 bases; J trimming: 7 bases; junction bases outside the gene matches: 10. The germline gives CDR1 SGHRS, CDR2 YFSETQ. The CDR3 loop spans 15 amino acids. The CDR3 bases are TGCGCCAGCGGTTTAGCGGGGGGGCAAGGGAATGAGCAGTTCTTC. It is translated as CASGLAGGQGNEQFF.

This chain links TRBV7-8 with TRBJ1-5, with no clear D. Germline V gene sequence: CDR1 SGHVS, CDR2 FQNEAQ. V gave up 5 bases and J gave up 6 bases, with 8 bases separating them. CDR3 length equals 12 residues. In nucleotides, the CDR3 is TGTGCCAGCAGCAACGGAGGTCAGCCCCAGCATTTT. It codes for CASSNGGQPQHF.

The chain uses TRBV14 and TRBJ1-1, with D possibly matching TRBD1 (5 bases). The CDR3 has 16 residues. CDR1 is SGHDN and CDR2 is FVKESK in the germline V gene. V was trimmed by 4 bases and J by 1 base, leaving 16 bases between them. CDR3 sequence (DNA): TGTGCCAGCAGCCCGAGTTCCTGGGGCCCGAACACTGAAGCTTTCTTT. Protein sequence: CASSPSSWGPNTEAFF.

The V call is TRBV6-5, the J call TRBJ1-6, with 12 positions matching TRBD1. The CDR3 is 15 residues long. V gave up 2 bases and J gave up 11 bases; unmatched junction bases: 4. Germline V gives CDR1 MNHEY, CDR2 SVGAGI. The CDR3 DNA reads TGTGCCAGCAGTTACGGGACAGGGGGCGACGCACCCCTCCACTTT. It encodes CASSYGTGGDAPLHF.

This clone was counted a few times. This sequence joins TRBV4-3 and TRBJ1-2, with D unresolved. The CDR3 covers 14 residues. Trimming left V 4 bases short and J 0 bases short, with 9 bases between. The germline gives CDR1 LGHNA, CDR2 YSLEER. The CDR3 is CASSPAGSNYGYTF. In DNA, the CDR3 is TGCGCCAGCAGCCCTGCGGGGTCTAACTATGGCTACACCTTC.

The V call is TRBV5-6, the J call TRBJ2-7; no firm D call. The V gene lost 2 bases and the J gene lost 4 bases, with 10 bases spanning the gap. The CDR3 extends over 13 amino acids. CDR1 is SGHDT and CDR2 is YYEEEE in the germline V gene. CDR3 sequence reads: CASSLRRQYEQYF. DNA for the CDR3: TGTGCCAGCAGCTTACGGCGGCAGTACGAGCAGTACTTC.

The count of this clone is one. The CDR3 sequence is CASSLSKAGGVTGELFF. The CDR3 DNA reads as TGTGCCAGCAGCCTAAGCAAAGCGGGGGGGGTAACCGGGGAGCTGTTTTTT. The rearrangement links TRBV5-5 to TRBJ2-2, with 10 bases matching TRBD2. This CDR3 is 17 amino acids long. Looked up from germline, CDR1 is SGHKS and CDR2 is YYEKEE (reference sequence). Unmatched junction bases numbered 11, after V lost 4 bases and J lost 5 bases.

This clone showed up just a few times. The rearrangement joins TRBV5-4 to TRBJ2-1; 7 nucleotides align to TRBD1. Trimming took 0 bases from V and 7 from J; bases not matched to a gene: 1. There are 13 residues in the CDR3. CDR1 is SGHNT and CDR2 is YYREEE in the germline V gene (reference sequence). DNA for the CDR3: TGTGCCAGCAGCTTGGGGGACAGAAATGAGCAGTTCTTC. Translation: CASSLGDRNEQFF.

This sequence joins TRBV27 and TRBJ2-2; D might be TRBD1 (6 bases). Trimming shortened V by 6 bases and J by 3 bases, and 20 bases separated the two germline ends. Germline V gives CDR1 MNHEY, CDR2 SMNVEV (reference sequence). CDR3 length equals 17 residues. CDR3 residues: CASSLWGHTGYTGELFF. CDR3 in DNA: TGTGCCAGCAGCCTTTGGGGGCACACAGGGTACACCGGGGAGCTGTTTTTT.

This chain joins TRBV20-1 and TRBJ2-7, with D unclear. Germline V gives CDR1 DFQATT, CDR2 SNEGSKA (reference sequence). Between the trimmed V and J ends, which lost 3 bases and 4 bases, there was a span of 7 bases. This CDR3 is 11 amino acids long. As DNA, the CDR3 is TGCAGTGCTAGGATGGAGTACGAGCAGTACTTC. Protein product: CSARMEYEQYF.

This chain joins TRBV5-6 and TRBJ1-5; D is unclear. CDR1 and CDR2 from the germline V gene are SGHDT and YYEEEE. The CDR3 spans 12 residues. V was pared by 5 bases and J by 2 bases, with 5 bases between. The DNA for the CDR3 is TGTGCCAGCAGGCAGGGCAATCAGCCCCAGCATTTT. Translated, it gives CASRQGNQPQHF.

V is TRBV6-1 and J is TRBJ2-7, with D unresolved. With 4 bases removed from V and 0 bases from J, the gap between germline ends came to 13 bases. Germline V lookup: CDR1 MNHNS, CDR2 SASEGT. CDR3 length: 15 amino acids. The CDR3 sequence: CASSGSSYRSYEQYF. The DNA for the CDR3 is TGTGCCAGCAGTGGATCTAGTTATCGCTCCTACGAGCAGTACTTC.

The gene calls are TRBV6-5 and TRBJ1-5; D is unclear. The CDR3 contains 14 residues. Trimming removed 10 bases from V and 0 bases from J, with 13 bases in between. Germline lookup yields CDR1 MNHEY and CDR2 SVGAGI. CDR3 residues: CATAGDDSNQPQHF. DNA of the CDR3: TGTGCCACCGCCGGGGATGATAGCAATCAGCCCCAGCATTTT.

The chain recombines TRBV28 with TRBJ1-6, with D tentatively TRBD1 (6 bases). From germline, CDR1 is MDHEN and CDR2 SYDVKM. V was trimmed by 11 bases and J by 4 bases, leaving 12 bases between them. The CDR3 is 13 residues long. CDR3 coding DNA: TGTGCCGGTGGGACAAAGTATAATTCACCCCTCCACTTT. As protein: CAGGTKYNSPLHF. Based on the CDR3 plus reference TRBV28 and TRBJ1-6, the full variable domain is DVKVTQSSRYLVKRTGEKVFLECVQDMDHENMFWYRQDPGLGLRLIYFSYDVKMKEKGDIPEGYSVSREKKERFSLILESASTNQTSMYLCAGGTKYNSPLHFGNGTRLTVT.

J is TRBJ2-5 and V is TRBV5-6; 12 bases are shared with TRBD1. Germline V lookup: CDR1 SGHDT, CDR2 YYEEEE. Trimming took 4 bases from V and 6 from J; bases not matched to a gene: 7. The length of the CDR3 is 15 residues. The CDR3 loop is CASSQGTGGVKTQYF. For the CDR3, the DNA is TGTGCCAGCAGCCAAGGGACAGGGGGCGTCAAGACCCAGTACTTC.

The J gene is TRBJ1-4, the V gene TRBV2; TRBD1 matches 8 bases. CDR3 length equals 13 residues. J lost 4 bases, V lost 7 bases, and 2 bases had no gene match. Germline loops: CDR1 SNHLY, CDR2 FYNNEI. CDR3 nucleotides: TGTGCCAGCACAGGGGGCTATAATGAAAAACTGTTTTTT. This translates into CASTGGYNEKLFF. The whole variable domain, filled in from reference TRBV2 and TRBJ1-4, reads EPEVTQTPSHQVTQMGQEVILRCVPISNHLYFYWYRQILGQKVEFLVSFYNNEISEKSEIFDDQFSVERPDGSNFTLKIRSTKLEDSAMYFCASTGGYNEKLFFGSGTQLSVL.

V usage is TRBV4-3 and J usage is TRBJ1-6; a weak D match, TRBD1 (5 bases). V shed 0 bases and J shed 6 bases, with 12 bases lying between them. The CDR3 length is 16 residues. Germline V gene lookup returns CDR1 LGHNA and CDR2 YSLEER. The CDR3 nucleotides read TGCGCCAGCAGCCAAGATGACAGACTTCTTAATTCACCCCTCCACTTT. This codes for CASSQDDRLLNSPLHF.

V gene TRBV27 combines with J gene TRBJ2-7; D perhaps matches TRBD2 (5 bases). Per germline, CDR1 MNHEY and CDR2 SMNVEV (reference sequence). This CDR3 spans 14 amino acids. The germline V and J ends were trimmed by 3 bases and 2 bases, with 11 bases remaining between them. CDR3 bases: TGTGCCAGCAGTTTGGCGGGTGACCCCTACGAGCAGTACTTC. This gives the protein CASSLAGDPYEQYF.

The V gene is TRBV9, the J gene TRBJ1-4; no clear D gene. This CDR3 is built from 12 residues. The germline V and J ends were trimmed by 3 bases and 4 bases, with 4 bases remaining between them. Germline V CDR1 and CDR2: SGDLS, YYNGEE. The CDR3 region is CASSALNEKLFF. Written as DNA, the CDR3 is TGTGCCAGCAGCGCCCTTAATGAAAAACTGTTTTTT.

This clone has just one count. The rearrangement joins TRBV13 to TRBJ2-2; possible D gene TRBD1, 5 bases. V was clipped by 3 bases and J by 0 bases, with 17 bases between them. Germline V gene lookup returns CDR1 PRHDT and CDR2 FYEKMQ (reference sequence). The CDR3 sequence is 18 residues long. This CDR3 is CASSFPGRVFANTGELFF. CDR3 sequence (DNA): TGTGCCAGCAGCTTTCCGGGCAGGGTGTTCGCGAACACCGGGGAGCTGTTTTTT.

This clone was found a few times. The chain uses TRBV25-1 and TRBJ2-6; D remains unclear. Deletions cut 5 bases from V and 0 bases from J, with 11 bases between. Germline V gene data show CDR1 as MGHDK and CDR2 as SYGVNS. The CDR3 is 16 amino acids. CDR3 residues: CASSQSPSSGANVLTF. CDR3 coding DNA: TGTGCCAGCAGTCAATCTCCTAGCTCTGGGGCCAACGTCCTGACTTTC.

This clone has just a few counts. V gene TRBV29-1 combines with J gene TRBJ2-4; possibly TRBD2 for D (5 bases). The CDR3 contains 15 residues. Germline V gene sequence: CDR1 SQVTM, CDR2 ANQGSEA. The V end lost 0 bases, the J end lost 7 bases, and 16 bases lay between the germline ends. The CDR3 reads CSVEDVSGEGNIQYF. The CDR3 bases are TGCAGCGTTGAAGATGTCTCCGGGGAAGGGAACATTCAGTACTTC.

The chain combines TRBV15 with TRBJ1-1, with TRBD1 matching over 9 bases. The CDR3 is made up of 15 amino acids. Per the germline V gene, CDR1 is LNHNV and CDR2 is YYDKDF (reference sequence). Germline trimming cut 2 bases from V and 1 base from J; bases unmatched to any gene: 2. The CDR3 here is CATSRNRGPNTEAFF. The CDR3 DNA sequence: TGTGCCACCAGCAGAAACAGGGGGCCGAACACTGAAGCTTTCTTT.